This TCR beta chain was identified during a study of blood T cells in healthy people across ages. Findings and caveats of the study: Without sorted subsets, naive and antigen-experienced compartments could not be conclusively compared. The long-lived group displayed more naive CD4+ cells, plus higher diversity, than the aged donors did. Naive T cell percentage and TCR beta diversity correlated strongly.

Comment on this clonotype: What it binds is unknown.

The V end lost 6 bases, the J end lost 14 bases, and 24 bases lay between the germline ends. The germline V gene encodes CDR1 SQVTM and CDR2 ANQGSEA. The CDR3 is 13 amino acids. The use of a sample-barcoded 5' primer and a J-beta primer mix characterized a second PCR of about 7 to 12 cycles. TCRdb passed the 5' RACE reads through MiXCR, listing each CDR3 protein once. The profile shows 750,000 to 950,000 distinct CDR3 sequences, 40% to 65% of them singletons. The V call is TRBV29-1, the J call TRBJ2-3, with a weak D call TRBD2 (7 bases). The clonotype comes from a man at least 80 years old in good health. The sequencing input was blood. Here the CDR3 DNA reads TGCAGCGTCCCCGTCGGGGGCGGGAGATACGCGTATTTT. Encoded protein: CSVPVGGGRYAYF.